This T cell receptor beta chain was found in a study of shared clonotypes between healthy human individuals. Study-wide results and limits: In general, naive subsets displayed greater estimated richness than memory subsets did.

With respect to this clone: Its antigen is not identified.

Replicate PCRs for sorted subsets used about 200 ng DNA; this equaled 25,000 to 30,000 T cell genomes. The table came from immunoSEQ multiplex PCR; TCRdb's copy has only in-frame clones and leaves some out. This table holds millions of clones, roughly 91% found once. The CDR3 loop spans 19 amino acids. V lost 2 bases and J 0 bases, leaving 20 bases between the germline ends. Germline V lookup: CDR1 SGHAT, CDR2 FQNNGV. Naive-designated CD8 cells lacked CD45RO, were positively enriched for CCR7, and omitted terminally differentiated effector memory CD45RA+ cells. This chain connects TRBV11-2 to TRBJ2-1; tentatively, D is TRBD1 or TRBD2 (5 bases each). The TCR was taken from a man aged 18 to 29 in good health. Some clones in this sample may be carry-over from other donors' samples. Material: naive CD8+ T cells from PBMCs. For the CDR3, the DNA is TGTGCCAGCAGCTTAAAAGGGACGGTGGGATCGACCTCCTACAATGAGCAGTTCTTC. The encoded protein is CASSLKGTVGSTSYNEQFF.